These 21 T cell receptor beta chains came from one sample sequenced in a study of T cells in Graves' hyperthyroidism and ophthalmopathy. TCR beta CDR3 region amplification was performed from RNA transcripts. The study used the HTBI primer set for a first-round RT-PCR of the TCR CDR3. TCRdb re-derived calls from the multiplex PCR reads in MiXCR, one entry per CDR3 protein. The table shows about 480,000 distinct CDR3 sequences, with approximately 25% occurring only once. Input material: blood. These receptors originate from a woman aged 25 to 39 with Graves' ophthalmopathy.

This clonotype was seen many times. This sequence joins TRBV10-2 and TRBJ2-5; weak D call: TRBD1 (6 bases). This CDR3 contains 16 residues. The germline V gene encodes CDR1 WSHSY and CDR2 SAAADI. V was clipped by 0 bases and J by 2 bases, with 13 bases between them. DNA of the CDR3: TGCGCCAGCAGTGAGTCGGGGTTACAGGGTCAAGAGACCCAGTACTTC. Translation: CASSESGLQGQETQYF.

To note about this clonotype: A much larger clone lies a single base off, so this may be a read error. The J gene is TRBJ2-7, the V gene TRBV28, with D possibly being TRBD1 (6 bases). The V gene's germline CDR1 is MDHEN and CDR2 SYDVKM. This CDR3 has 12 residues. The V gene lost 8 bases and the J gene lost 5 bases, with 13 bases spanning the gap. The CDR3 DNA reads TGTGCCAGCGGAACAGGGATCAACGAGCAGTACTTC. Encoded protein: CASGTGINEQYF.

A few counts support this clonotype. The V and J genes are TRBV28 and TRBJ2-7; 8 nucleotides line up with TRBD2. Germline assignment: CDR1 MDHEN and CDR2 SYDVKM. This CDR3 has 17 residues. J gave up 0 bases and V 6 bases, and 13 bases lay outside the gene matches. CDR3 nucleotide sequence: TGTGCCAGCAGGTCACAAACCGGGACTAGTCCCTCCTACGAGCAGTACTTC. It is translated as CASRSQTGTSPSYEQYF.

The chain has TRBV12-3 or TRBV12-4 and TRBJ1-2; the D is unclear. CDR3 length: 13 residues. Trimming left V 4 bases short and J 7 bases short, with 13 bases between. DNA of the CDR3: TGTGCCAGCAGTTACACATGGTCGGGTGGCTACACCTTC. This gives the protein CASSYTWSGGYTF.

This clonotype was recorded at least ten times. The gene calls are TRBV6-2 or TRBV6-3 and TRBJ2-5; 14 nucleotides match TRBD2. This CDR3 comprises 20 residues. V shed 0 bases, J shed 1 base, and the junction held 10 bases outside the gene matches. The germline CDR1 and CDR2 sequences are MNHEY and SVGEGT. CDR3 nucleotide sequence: TGTGCCAGCAGTTACTCCGGAGGGACTAGCGGGGGAGCATTCCAAGAGACCCAGTACTTC. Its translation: CASSYSGGTSGGAFQETQYF.

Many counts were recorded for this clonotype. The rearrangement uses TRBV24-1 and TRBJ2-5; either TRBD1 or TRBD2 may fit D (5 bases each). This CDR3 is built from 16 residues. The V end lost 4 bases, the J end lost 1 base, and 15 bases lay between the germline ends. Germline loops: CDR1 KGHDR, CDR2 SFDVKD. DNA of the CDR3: TGTGCCACCAGTGAAGATAAGGGACGGCCCCAAGAGACCCAGTACTTC. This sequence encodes CATSEDKGRPQETQYF.

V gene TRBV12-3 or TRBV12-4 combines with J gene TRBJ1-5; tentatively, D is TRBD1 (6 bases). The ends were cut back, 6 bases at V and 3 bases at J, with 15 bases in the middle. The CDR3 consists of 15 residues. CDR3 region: CASSPKGHTNQPQHF. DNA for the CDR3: TGTGCCAGCAGCCCAAAGGGACACACCAATCAGCCCCAGCATTTT.

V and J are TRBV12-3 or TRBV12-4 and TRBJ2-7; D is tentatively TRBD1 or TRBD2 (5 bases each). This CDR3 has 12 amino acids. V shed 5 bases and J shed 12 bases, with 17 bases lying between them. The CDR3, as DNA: TGTGCCAGCAGTCAATACCGGGACCAGCGGTACTTC. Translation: CASSQYRDQRYF.

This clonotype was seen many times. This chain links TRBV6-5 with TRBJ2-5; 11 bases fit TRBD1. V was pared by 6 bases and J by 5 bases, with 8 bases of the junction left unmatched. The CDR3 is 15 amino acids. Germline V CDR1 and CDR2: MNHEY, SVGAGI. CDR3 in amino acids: CASRGQGARWETQYF. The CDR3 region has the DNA TGTGCCAGCAGAGGACAGGGGGCGCGTTGGGAGACCCAGTACTTC.

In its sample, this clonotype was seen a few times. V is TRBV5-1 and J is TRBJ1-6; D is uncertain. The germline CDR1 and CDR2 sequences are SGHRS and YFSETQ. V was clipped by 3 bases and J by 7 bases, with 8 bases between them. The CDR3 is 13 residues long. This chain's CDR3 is CASSSLTNSPLHF. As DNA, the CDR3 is TGCGCCAGCAGCTCCCTAACCAATTCACCCCTCCACTTT.

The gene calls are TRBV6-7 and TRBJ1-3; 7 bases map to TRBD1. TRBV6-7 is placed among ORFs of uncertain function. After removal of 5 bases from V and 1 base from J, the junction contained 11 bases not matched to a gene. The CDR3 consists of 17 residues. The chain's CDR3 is CASSPSDRDYSGNTIYF. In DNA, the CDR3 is TGTGCCAGCAGTCCGAGTGACAGGGACTATTCTGGAAACACCATATATTTT.

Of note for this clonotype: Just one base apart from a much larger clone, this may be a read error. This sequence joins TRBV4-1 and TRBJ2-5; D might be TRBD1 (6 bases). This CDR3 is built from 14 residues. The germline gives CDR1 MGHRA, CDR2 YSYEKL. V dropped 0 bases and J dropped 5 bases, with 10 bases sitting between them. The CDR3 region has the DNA TGCGCCAGCAGCCAAGAAGGGGGTTGGGAGACCCAGTACTTC. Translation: CASSQEGGWETQYF.

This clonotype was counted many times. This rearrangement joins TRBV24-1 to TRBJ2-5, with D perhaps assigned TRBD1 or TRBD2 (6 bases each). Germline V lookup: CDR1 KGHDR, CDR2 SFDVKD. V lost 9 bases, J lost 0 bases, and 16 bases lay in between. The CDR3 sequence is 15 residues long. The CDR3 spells CATAGGRGNQETQYF. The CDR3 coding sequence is TGTGCCACCGCCGGGGGAAGGGGGAACCAAGAGACCCAGTACTTC.

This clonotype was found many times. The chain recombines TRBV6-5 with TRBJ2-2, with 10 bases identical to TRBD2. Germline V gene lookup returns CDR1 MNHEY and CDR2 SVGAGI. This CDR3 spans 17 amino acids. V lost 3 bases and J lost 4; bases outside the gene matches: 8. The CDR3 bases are TGTGCCAGCAGTTATCGAGCGGGGGGGCCCGGCACCGGGGAGCTGTTTTTT. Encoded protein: CASSYRAGGPGTGELFF.

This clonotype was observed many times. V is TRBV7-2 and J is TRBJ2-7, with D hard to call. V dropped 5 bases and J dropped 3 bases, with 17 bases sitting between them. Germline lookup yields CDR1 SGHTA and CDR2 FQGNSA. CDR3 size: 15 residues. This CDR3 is CASSHVFGFNYEQYF. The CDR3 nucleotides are TGTGCCAGCAGCCATGTTTTTGGATTCAACTACGAGCAGTACTTC. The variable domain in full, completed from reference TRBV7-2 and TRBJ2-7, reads GAGVSQSPSNKVTEKGKDVELRCDPISGHTALYWYRQSLGQGLEFLIYFQGNSAPDKSGLPSDRFSAERTGGSVSTLTIQRTQQEDSAVYLCASSHVFGFNYEQYFGPGTRLTVT.

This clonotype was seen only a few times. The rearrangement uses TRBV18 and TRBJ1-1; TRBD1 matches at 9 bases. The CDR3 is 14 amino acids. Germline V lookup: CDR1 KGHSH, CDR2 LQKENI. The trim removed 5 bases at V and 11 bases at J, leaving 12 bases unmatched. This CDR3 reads CASSLGGTGNFAFF. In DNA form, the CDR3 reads TGTGCCAGCTCATTAGGCGGGACAGGGAATTTTGCTTTCTTT.

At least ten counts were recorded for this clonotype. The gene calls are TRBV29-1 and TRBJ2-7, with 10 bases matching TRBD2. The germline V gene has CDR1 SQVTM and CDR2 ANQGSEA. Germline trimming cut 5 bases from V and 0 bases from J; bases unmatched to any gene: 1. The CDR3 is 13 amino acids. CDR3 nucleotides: TGCAGCGTTCTAGCGGGGGACTCCTACGAGCAGTACTTC. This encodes CSVLAGDSYEQYF.

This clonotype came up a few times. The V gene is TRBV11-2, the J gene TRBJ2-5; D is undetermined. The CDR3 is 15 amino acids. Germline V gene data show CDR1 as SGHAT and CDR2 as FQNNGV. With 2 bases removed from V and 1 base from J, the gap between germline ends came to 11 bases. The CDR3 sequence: CASSLQGDFQETQYF. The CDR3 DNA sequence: TGTGCCAGCAGCTTACAAGGAGACTTCCAAGAGACCCAGTACTTC.

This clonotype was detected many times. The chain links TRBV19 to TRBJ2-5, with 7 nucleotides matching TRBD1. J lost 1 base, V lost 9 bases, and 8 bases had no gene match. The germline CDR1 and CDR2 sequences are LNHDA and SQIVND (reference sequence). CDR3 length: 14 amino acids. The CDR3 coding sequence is TGTGCCAGCACGCAGGGACAGACCCAAGAGACCCAGTACTTC. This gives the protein CASTQGQTQETQYF.

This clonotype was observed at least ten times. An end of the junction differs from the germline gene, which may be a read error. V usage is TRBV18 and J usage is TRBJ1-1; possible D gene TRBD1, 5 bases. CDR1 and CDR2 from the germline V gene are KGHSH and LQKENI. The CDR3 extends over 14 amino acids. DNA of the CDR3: TGTGCCAGCTCGCCACAGGTTCGGCGCACTGAAGCTTTCTTT. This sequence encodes CASSPQVRRTEAFF. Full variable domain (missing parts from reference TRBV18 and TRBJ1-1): NAGVMQNPRHLVRRRGQEARLRCSPMKGHSHVYWYRQLPEEGLKFMVYLQKENIIDESGMPKERFSAEFPKEGPSILRIQQVVRGDSAAYFCASSPQVRRTEAFFGQGTRLTVV.

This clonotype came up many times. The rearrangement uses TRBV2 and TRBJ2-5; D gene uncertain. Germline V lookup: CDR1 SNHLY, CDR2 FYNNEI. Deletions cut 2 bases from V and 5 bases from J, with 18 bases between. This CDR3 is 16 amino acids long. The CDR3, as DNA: TGTGCCAGCAGTGAAAATAGGGTTAATACGGCGGAGACCCAGTACTTC. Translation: CASSENRVNTAETQYF.